This TCR beta chain was captured by sequencing in a study of T cell changes during pregnancy in multiple sclerosis. Assay: immunoSEQ multiplex PCR; the TCRdb copy retains only in-frame clones and omits some. This table has approximately 20,000 clones, 86% appearing once. The sequenced sample was CD8+ T cells from peripheral blood mononuclear cells, obtained in the third trimester of pregnancy. The TCR was taken from a female donor in good health, enrolled as a control in a pregnancy study.

The CDR3 DNA follows: TGTGCCAGCAGCGTCAGACTAGCGGGGGCTCTTGAGCAGTTCTTC. This codes for CASSVRLAGALEQFF. The V call is TRBV5-5, the J call TRBJ2-1, with 12 bases matching TRBD2. The germline gives CDR1 SGHKS, CDR2 YYEKEE (reference sequence). V trimming: 4 bases; J trimming: 9 bases; junction bases outside the gene matches: 8. This CDR3 comprises 15 residues.